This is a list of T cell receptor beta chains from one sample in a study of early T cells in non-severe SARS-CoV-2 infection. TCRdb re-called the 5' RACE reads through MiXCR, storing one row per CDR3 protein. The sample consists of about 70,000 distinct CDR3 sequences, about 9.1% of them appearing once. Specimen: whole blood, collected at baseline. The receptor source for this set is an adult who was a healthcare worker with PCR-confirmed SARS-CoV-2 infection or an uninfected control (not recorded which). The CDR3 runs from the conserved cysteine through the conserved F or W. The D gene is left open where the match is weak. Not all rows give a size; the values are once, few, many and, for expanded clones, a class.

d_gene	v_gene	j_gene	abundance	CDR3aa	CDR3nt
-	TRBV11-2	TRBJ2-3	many	CASSPSLTSTDTQYF	TGTGCCAGCAGCCCGAGCTTAACTAGCACAGATACGCAGTATTTT
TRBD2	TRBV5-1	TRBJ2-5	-	CASSLGTGGETQYF	TGCGCCAGCAGCTTGGGAACGGGAGGAGAGACCCAGTACTTC
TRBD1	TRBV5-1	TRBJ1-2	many	CASSGTGPDLYGYTF	TGCGCCAGCAGCGGGACAGGGCCCGACCTCTATGGCTACACCTTC
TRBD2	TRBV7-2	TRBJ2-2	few	CASSPLAGDQPGELFF	TGTGCCAGCAGCCCACTAGCGGGAGATCAGCCCGGGGAGCTGTTTTTT
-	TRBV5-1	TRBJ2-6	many	CASSNGVSGANVLTF	TGCGCCAGCAGCAACGGGGTCTCTGGGGCCAACGTCCTGACTTTC
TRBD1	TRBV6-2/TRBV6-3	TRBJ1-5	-	CASSYAGQGVPPQHF	TGTGCCAGCAGTTACGCGGGACAGGGGGTTCCGCCCCAGCATTTT
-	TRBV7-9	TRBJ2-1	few	CASSHSGAYNEQFF	TGTGCCAGCAGCCACAGTGGTGCTTACAATGAGCAGTTCTTC
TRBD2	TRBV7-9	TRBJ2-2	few	CASSLGREALTGELFF	TGTGCCAGCAGCTTAGGGCGGGAGGCACTCACCGGGGAGCTGTTTTTT
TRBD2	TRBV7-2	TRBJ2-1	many	CASSLVGGRSYNEQFF	TGTGCCAGCAGCTTAGTCGGCGGGAGGAGCTACAATGAGCAGTTCTTC
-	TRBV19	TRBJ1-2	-	CASSIILRGPDYGYTF	TGTGCCAGTAGTATAATCCTCAGGGGACCTGACTATGGCTACACCTTC
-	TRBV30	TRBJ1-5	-	CAWSLTASNQPQHF	TGTGCCTGGAGTCTGACAGCAAGCAATCAGCCCCAGCATTTT
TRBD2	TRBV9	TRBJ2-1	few	CASSASGTSGGYYNEQFF	TGTGCCAGCAGCGCATCCGGGACTAGCGGAGGGTACTACAATGAGCAGTTCTTC
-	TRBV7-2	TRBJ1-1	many	CASSLARGLWGTEAFF	TGTGCCAGCAGCTTAGCAAGGGGTTTATGGGGCACTGAAGCTTTCTTT
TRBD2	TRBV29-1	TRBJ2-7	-	CGVQPGLALHEQYF	TGCGGCGTTCAACCGGGACTAGCCCTCCACGAGCAGTACTTC
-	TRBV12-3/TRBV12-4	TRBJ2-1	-	CAGSFLRRGADEQFF	TGTGCCGGCAGTTTTCTTAGAAGGGGGGCGGATGAGCAGTTCTTC
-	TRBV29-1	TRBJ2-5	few	CSVSPEETQYF	TGCAGCGTTAGTCCGGAAGAGACCCAGTACTTC
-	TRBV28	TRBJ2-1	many	CASSFFRDNEQFF	TGTGCCAGCAGTTTTTTTCGGGACAATGAGCAGTTCTTC
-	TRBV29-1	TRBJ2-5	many	CSVVRGHGETQYF	TGCAGCGTTGTTCGAGGGCACGGAGAGACCCAGTACTTC
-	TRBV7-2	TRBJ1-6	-	CASVRAQDISPLHF	TGTGCCAGCGTAAGGGCACAGGATATTTCACCCCTCCACTTT
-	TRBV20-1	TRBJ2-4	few	CSARGAGSQNIQYF	TGCAGTGCTAGAGGAGCCGGGAGCCAAAACATTCAGTACTTC
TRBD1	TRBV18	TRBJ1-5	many	CASSPQEGTDYSNQPQHF	TGTGCCAGCTCACCCCAGGAAGGGACAGATTATAGCAATCAGCCCCAGCATTTT
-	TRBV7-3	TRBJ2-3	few	CASSLTGAFGGTDTQYF	TGTGCCAGCAGCTTGACGGGGGCCTTTGGGGGCACAGATACGCAGTATTTT
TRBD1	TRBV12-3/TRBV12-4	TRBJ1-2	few	CASSAGQDGYTF	TGTGCCAGCAGTGCGGGACAGGATGGCTACACCTTC
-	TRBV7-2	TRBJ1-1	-	CANSERRGNTEAFF	TGTGCCAACAGCGAACGCAGGGGGAACACTGAAGCTTTCTTT
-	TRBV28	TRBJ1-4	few	CASSLWQDNEKLFF	TGTGCCAGCAGTTTATGGCAGGATAATGAAAAACTGTTTTTT
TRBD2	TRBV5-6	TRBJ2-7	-	CASRRGLGGGEQYF	TGTGCCAGCAGGCGGGGACTAGGAGGAGGCGAGCAGTACTTC
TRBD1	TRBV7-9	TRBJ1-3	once	CASSSGQGSMGNTIYF	TGTGCCAGCAGCTCGGGACAGGGGAGTATGGGAAACACCATATATTTT
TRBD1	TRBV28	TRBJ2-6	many	CASSLDRGGSGANVLTF	TGTGCCAGCAGTTTAGACAGGGGAGGCTCTGGGGCCAACGTCCTGACTTTC
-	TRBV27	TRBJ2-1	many	CASSLSFRNEQFF	TGTGCCAGCAGTTTATCGTTTCGAAATGAGCAGTTCTTC
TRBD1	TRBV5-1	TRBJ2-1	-	CASSLELQGARYNEQFF	TGCGCCAGCAGCTTGGAACTACAGGGGGCCCGATACAATGAGCAGTTCTTC
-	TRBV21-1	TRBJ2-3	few	CASRSRVLWTRRRLDTQYF	TGTGCCAGCAGGAGTAGGGTCCTCTGGACTAGGCGGCGGTTAGATACGCAGTATTTT
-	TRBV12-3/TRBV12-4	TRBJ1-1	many	CASSTDGAEAFF	TGTGCCAGCAGCACGGACGGGGCTGAAGCTTTCTTT
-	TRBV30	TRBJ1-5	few	CAWSVHVRAGGNQPQHF	TGTGCCTGGAGTGTACACGTACGGGCAGGCGGCAATCAGCCCCAGCATTTT
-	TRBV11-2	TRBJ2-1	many	CASSLSTGSGNEQFF	TGTGCCAGCAGCTTATCGACAGGTTCGGGGAATGAGCAGTTCTTC
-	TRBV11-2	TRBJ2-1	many	CASSLIPSSYNEQFF	TGTGCCAGCAGCTTAATTCCAAGCTCCTACAATGAGCAGTTCTTC
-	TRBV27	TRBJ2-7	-	CASSSPGVRYEQYF	TGTGCCAGCAGTTCCCCCGGGGTGAGGTACGAGCAGTACTTC
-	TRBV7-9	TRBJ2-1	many	CASSLDHSDEQFF	TGTGCCAGCAGCTTAGATCATTCCGATGAGCAGTTCTTC
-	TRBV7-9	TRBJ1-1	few	CASSLVGGWTEAFF	TGTGCCAGCAGCTTAGTTGGGGGGTGGACTGAAGCTTTCTTT
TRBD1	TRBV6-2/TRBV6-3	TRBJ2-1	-	CASSSFTGTGGYNEQFF	TGTGCCAGCAGTTCATTCACCGGGACAGGGGGCTACAATGAGCAGTTCTTC
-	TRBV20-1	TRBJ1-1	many	CSAATQRDTEAFF	TGCAGTGCCGCCACCCAGCGGGACACTGAAGCTTTCTTT
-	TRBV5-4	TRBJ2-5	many	CATGSGGAPLTQYF	TGTGCCACAGGATCCGGCGGGGCCCCCTTGACCCAGTACTTC
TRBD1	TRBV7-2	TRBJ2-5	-	CASRGQGYYDQYF	TGTGCCAGCAGGGGACAGGGATATTACGACCAGTACTTC
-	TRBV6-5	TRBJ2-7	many	CASSYSAGVGNEQYF	TGTGCCAGCAGTTACTCAGCAGGGGTGGGAAACGAGCAGTACTTC
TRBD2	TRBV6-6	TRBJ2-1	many	CASSSGTSGNNEQFF	TGTGCCAGCAGCTCCGGGACTAGCGGAAACAATGAGCAGTTCTTC
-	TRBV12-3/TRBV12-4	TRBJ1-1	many	CASSSWVTGWTEAFF	TGTGCCAGCAGTTCTTGGGTTACAGGGTGGACTGAAGCTTTCTTT
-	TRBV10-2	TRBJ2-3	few	CTSTGSTDTQYF	TGCACCAGCACCGGTAGCACAGATACGCAGTATTTT
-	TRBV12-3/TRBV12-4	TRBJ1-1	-	CASSRNTRTEAFF	TGTGCCAGCAGTCGAAATACACGCACCGAAGCTTTCTTT
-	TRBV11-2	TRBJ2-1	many	CASSSGLTNEQFF	TGTGCCAGCAGCTCCGGACTCACCAATGAGCAGTTCTTC
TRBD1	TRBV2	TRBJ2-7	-	CASAGTGAYEQYF	TGTGCCAGTGCCGGGACAGGGGCCTACGAGCAGTACTTC
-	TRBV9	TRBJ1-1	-	CASSKQTGNTEAFF	TGTGCCAGCAGCAAACAGACAGGGAACACTGAAGCTTTCTTT